One sample yielded the 8 T cell receptor beta chains listed below, sequenced in a study of T cell responses to AZD1222 COVID-19 vaccine. Clones were read by immunoSEQ multiplex PCR, and TCRdb kept only the in-frame ones, dropping some. The table has roughly 55,000 clones, approximately 90% seen once. The material sequenced was peripheral blood, taken on day 0 of AZD1222 vaccination. These receptors were obtained from an adult in good health.

This chain links TRBV28 with TRBJ1-6, with 11 positions matching TRBD1. This CDR3 is built from 14 residues. The V and J ends lost 4 bases and 10 bases, in that order; junction bases with no gene match: 3. The germline CDR1 and CDR2 sequences are MDHEN and SYDVKM. Here the CDR3 DNA reads TGTGCCAGCAGTTCGGGACAGGGGGGGTCACCCCTCCACTTT. It encodes CASSSGQGGSPLHF.

This chain connects TRBV11-2 to TRBJ2-3; no reliable D call. The CDR3 covers 12 residues. CDR1 and CDR2 (germline): SGHAT, FQNNGV. The ends were cut back, 6 bases at V and 4 bases at J, with 8 bases in the middle. CDR3 amino acids: CASRSLADTQYF. The CDR3 region has the DNA TGTGCCAGCAGATCCCTAGCAGATACGCAGTATTTT.

The chain employs TRBV15 and TRBJ2-2; D is undetermined. Trimming removed 1 base at V and 1 base at J, with 1 base between. Germline CDR1 and CDR2: LNHNV and YYDKDF (reference sequence). The CDR3 runs 13 residues. CDR3 bases: TGTGCCACCAGCAGAGGGAACACCGGGGAGCTGTTTTTT. It yields the protein CATSRGNTGELFF.

Notes on this clone: Distinct nucleotide sequences in the sample also encode this CDR3. The chain couples TRBV2 to TRBJ1-1, with no clear D. Germline V gene lookup returns CDR1 SNHLY and CDR2 FYNNEI. V was pared by 8 bases and J by 11 bases, with 24 bases between. The CDR3 loop spans 14 amino acids. The DNA for the CDR3 is TGTGCCAGCTCGCAAGGTTTAGCCTCTGGGAAGGCTTTCTTT. Protein: CASSQGLASGKAFF.

This clone has more than one count but fewer than ten. The rearrangement links TRBV6-6 to TRBJ1-1; D possibly corresponds to TRBD1 (6 bases). CDR3 length: 13 residues. The ends were cut back, 6 bases at V and 2 bases at J, with 10 bases in the middle. CDR1 is MNHNY and CDR2 is SVGAGI in the germline V gene (reference sequence). The chain's CDR3 is CASSLGTNTEAFF. Here the CDR3 DNA reads TGTGCCAGCAGCCTAGGGACAAACACTGAAGCTTTCTTT.

The V and J genes are TRBV6-1 and TRBJ2-1; no clear D gene. CDR1 and CDR2 (germline): MNHNS, SASEGT. The CDR3 has 18 residues. Trimming removed 0 bases from V and 0 bases from J, with 15 bases in between. The CDR3 region has the DNA TGTGCCAGCAGTGAAGCCCTTAGACCGGCCGGCTCCTACAATGAGCAGTTCTTC. Its translation is CASSEALRPAGSYNEQFF.

The rearrangement links TRBV3-1 (or the pseudogene TRBV3-2) to TRBJ2-7; TRBD1 is a possible D gene (5 bases). This CDR3 has 13 amino acids. CDR1 is LGHDT, CDR2 YNNKEL, per germline (reference sequence). V was pared by 5 bases and J by 2 bases, with 10 bases between. CDR3 sequence reads: CASSWTNPYEQYF. The CDR3 DNA follows: TGTGCCAGCAGCTGGACAAATCCCTACGAGCAGTACTTC.

The gene calls are TRBV29-1 and TRBJ2-3; TRBD1 might be the D (5 bases). CDR3 length equals 12 residues. The germline V and J ends were trimmed by 4 bases and 5 bases, with 10 bases remaining between them. Germline assignment: CDR1 SQVTM and CDR2 ANQGSEA. The CDR3 DNA reads as TGCAGCGTTGGCCGACAGATAGATACGCAGTATTTT. The encoded protein is CSVGRQIDTQYF.